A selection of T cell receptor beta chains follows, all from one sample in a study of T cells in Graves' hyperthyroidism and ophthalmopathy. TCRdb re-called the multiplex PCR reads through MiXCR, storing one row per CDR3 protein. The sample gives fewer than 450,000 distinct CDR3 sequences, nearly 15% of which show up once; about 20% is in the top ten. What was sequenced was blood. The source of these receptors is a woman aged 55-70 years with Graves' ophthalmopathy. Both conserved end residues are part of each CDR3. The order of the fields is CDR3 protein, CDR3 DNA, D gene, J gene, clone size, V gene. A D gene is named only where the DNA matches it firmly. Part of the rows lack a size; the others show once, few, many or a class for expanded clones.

cdr3_aa: CASSQDRGTGELFF
cdr3_nt: TGTGCCAGCAGCCAGGACAGGGGCACCGGGGAGCTGTTTTTT
d_call: TRBD1
j_call: TRBJ2-2
clone_size: few
v_call: TRBV14

cdr3_aa: CASSLPGTRTDTQYF
cdr3_nt: TGTGCCAGCAGCCTACCCGGGACTAGAACAGATACGCAGTATTTT
d_call: TRBD2
j_call: TRBJ2-3
clone_size: few
v_call: TRBV5-4

cdr3_aa: CASMGGYNEQFF
cdr3_nt: TGTGCCAGCATGGGGGGGTACAATGAGCAGTTCTTC
d_call: TRBD2
j_call: TRBJ2-1
clone_size: many
v_call: TRBV28

cdr3_aa: CASSPQGGPNEQYF
cdr3_nt: TGTGCCAGCAGCCCCCAGGGAGGCCCCAACGAGCAGTACTTC
d_call: .
j_call: TRBJ2-7
clone_size: few
v_call: TRBV4-2

cdr3_aa: CASSSSPFVTGGFRSNQPQHF
cdr3_nt: TGTGCCAGCAGTTCCTCGCCTTTTGTGACAGGGGGCTTTAGGAGCAATCAGCCCCAGCATTTT
d_call: TRBD1
j_call: TRBJ1-5
clone_size: many
v_call: TRBV27

cdr3_aa: CASSSGTGLATNEKLFF
cdr3_nt: TGTGCCAGCAGCTCAGGGACAGGGCTGGCAACTAATGAAAAACTGTTTTTT
d_call: TRBD1
j_call: TRBJ1-4
clone_size: .
v_call: TRBV7-2

cdr3_aa: CASGVDWGGTGELFF
cdr3_nt: TGTGCCAGCGGGGTTGATTGGGGAGGCACCGGGGAGCTGTTTTTT
d_call: .
j_call: TRBJ2-2
clone_size: few
v_call: TRBV27

cdr3_aa: CASSLQGRSSGNTIYF
cdr3_nt: TGTGCCAGCAGCTTACAGGGCCGGAGCTCTGGAAACACCATATATTTT
d_call: .
j_call: TRBJ1-3
clone_size: many
v_call: TRBV11-2

cdr3_aa: CSGGGQETQYF
cdr3_nt: TGCAGCGGGGGGGGCCAAGAGACCCAGTACTTC
d_call: TRBD2
j_call: TRBJ2-5
clone_size: .
v_call: TRBV29-1

cdr3_aa: CASSWEVGGNEQYF
cdr3_nt: TGTGCCAGCAGCTGGGAGGTGGGGGGAAACGAGCAGTACTTC
d_call: .
j_call: TRBJ2-7
clone_size: many
v_call: TRBV7-9

cdr3_aa: CASSPPPPDYEQYF
cdr3_nt: TGTGCCAGCAGCCCCCCCCCCCCAGATTACGAGCAGTACTTC
d_call: .
j_call: TRBJ2-7
clone_size: few
v_call: TRBV11-2

cdr3_aa: CASSPGGPGSTDTQYF
cdr3_nt: TGTGCCAGCAGCCCCGGAGGTCCAGGGAGCACAGATACGCAGTATTTT
d_call: .
j_call: TRBJ2-3
clone_size: .
v_call: TRBV4-2

cdr3_aa: CASEGSRARAGNEQFF
cdr3_nt: TGTGCCAGCGAAGGATCCCGGGCGCGTGCCGGCAATGAGCAGTTCTTC
d_call: .
j_call: TRBJ2-1
clone_size: many
v_call: TRBV6-1

cdr3_aa: CASSLISGASYNEQFF
cdr3_nt: TGCGCCAGCAGCTTGATTAGCGGGGCCTCCTACAATGAGCAGTTCTTC
d_call: TRBD2
j_call: TRBJ2-1
clone_size: many
v_call: TRBV5-1

cdr3_aa: CASSPVGGANVLTF
cdr3_nt: TGTGCCAGCAGCCCGGTGGGAGGGGCCAACGTCCTGACTTTC
d_call: .
j_call: TRBJ2-6
clone_size: few
v_call: TRBV12-3/TRBV12-4

cdr3_aa: CASGGLAGNQETQYF
cdr3_nt: TGTGCCAGCGGGGGACTAGCGGGGAACCAAGAGACCCAGTACTTC
d_call: TRBD2
j_call: TRBJ2-5
clone_size: .
v_call: TRBV2

cdr3_aa: CAWRTGQGGDEQYF
cdr3_nt: TGTGCCTGGAGAACGGGACAGGGCGGCGACGAGCAGTACTTC
d_call: TRBD1
j_call: TRBJ2-7
clone_size: many
v_call: TRBV30

cdr3_aa: CSASGAFNQPQHF
cdr3_nt: TGCAGTGCTAGCGGTGCCTTCAATCAGCCCCAGCATTTT
d_call: .
j_call: TRBJ1-5
clone_size: many
v_call: TRBV20-1

cdr3_aa: CASSPPVGRLTGELFF
cdr3_nt: TGTGCCAGCAGTCCCCCGGTTGGACGTCTCACCGGGGAGCTGTTTTTT
d_call: .
j_call: TRBJ2-2
clone_size: many
v_call: TRBV12-3/TRBV12-4

cdr3_aa: CASSSGQLDSGANVLTF
cdr3_nt: TGTGCCAGCAGCTCAGGCCAGCTGGACTCTGGGGCCAACGTCCTGACTTTC
d_call: .
j_call: TRBJ2-6
clone_size: many
v_call: TRBV11-2

cdr3_aa: CSVTPTSSEQFF
cdr3_nt: TGCAGCGTTACACCTACTAGCAGCGAGCAGTTCTTC
d_call: .
j_call: TRBJ2-1
clone_size: many
v_call: TRBV29-1

cdr3_aa: CASSLALGVNTEAFF
cdr3_nt: TGTGCCAGCAGCTTGGCTTTAGGGGTGAACACTGAAGCTTTCTTT
d_call: .
j_call: TRBJ1-1
clone_size: few
v_call: TRBV5-4

cdr3_aa: CASSQTSGIYTGELFF
cdr3_nt: TGTGCCAGCAGCCAGACTAGCGGGATATACACCGGGGAGCTGTTTTTT
d_call: TRBD2
j_call: TRBJ2-2
clone_size: .
v_call: TRBV2

cdr3_aa: CASSFERPDTQYF
cdr3_nt: TGTGCCAGCAGCTTCGAAAGGCCAGATACGCAGTATTTT
d_call: .
j_call: TRBJ2-3
clone_size: many
v_call: TRBV5-8

cdr3_aa: CASSPSARLNYGYTF
cdr3_nt: TGTGCCAGCAGCCCCAGCGCCAGATTAAACTATGGCTACACCTTC
d_call: .
j_call: TRBJ1-2
clone_size: few
v_call: TRBV5-6

cdr3_aa: CASSLEGLLATTDTQYF
cdr3_nt: TGCGCCAGCAGCTTGGAGGGTCTACTAGCGACTACAGATACGCAGTATTTT
d_call: TRBD2
j_call: TRBJ2-3
clone_size: .
v_call: TRBV5-1

cdr3_aa: CASRTSGRGEQYF
cdr3_nt: TGTGCCAGCCGGACTAGCGGGCGCGGCGAGCAGTACTTC
d_call: TRBD2
j_call: TRBJ2-7
clone_size: .
v_call: TRBV28

cdr3_aa: CASSFPTGRNNEQFF
cdr3_nt: TGTGCCAGCAGTTTTCCGACAGGGAGAAACAATGAGCAGTTCTTC
d_call: TRBD1
j_call: TRBJ2-1
clone_size: many
v_call: TRBV28

cdr3_aa: CSARLGLSTDTQYF
cdr3_nt: TGCAGTGCTCGACTCGGACTGAGCACAGATACGCAGTATTTT
d_call: .
j_call: TRBJ2-3
clone_size: many
v_call: TRBV20-1